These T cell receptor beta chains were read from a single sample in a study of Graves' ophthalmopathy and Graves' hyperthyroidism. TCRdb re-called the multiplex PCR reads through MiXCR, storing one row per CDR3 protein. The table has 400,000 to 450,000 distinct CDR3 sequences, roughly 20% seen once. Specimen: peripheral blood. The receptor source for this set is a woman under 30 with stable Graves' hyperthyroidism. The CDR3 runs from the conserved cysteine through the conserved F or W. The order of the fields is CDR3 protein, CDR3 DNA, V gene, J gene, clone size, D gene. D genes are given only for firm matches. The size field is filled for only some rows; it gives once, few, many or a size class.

CASSESVTGELFF	TGTGCCAGCAGTGAGTCGGTCACCGGGGAGCTGTTTTTT	TRBV2	TRBJ2-2	many	-
CASSSTGGPNTEAFF	TGTGCCAGCAGTTCTACAGGGGGCCCTAACACTGAAGCTTTCTTT	TRBV12-3/TRBV12-4	TRBJ1-1	few	TRBD1
CASSQVTVPTEAFF	TGTGCCAGCAGCCAAGTGACAGTTCCTACTGAAGCTTTCTTT	TRBV3-1	TRBJ1-1	-	-
CASSLAIQGGSPLHF	TGTGCCAGCAGCTTAGCGATCCAGGGCGGTTCACCCCTCCACTTT	TRBV7-8	TRBJ1-6	-	-
CAISESIWGPEAFF	TGTGCCATCAGTGAGTCGATCTGGGGCCCTGAAGCTTTCTTT	TRBV10-3	TRBJ1-1	many	-
CASSQDPGVSGNTIYF	TGTGCCAGCAGCCAAGATCCGGGGGTCTCTGGAAACACCATATATTTT	TRBV4-2	TRBJ1-3	many	-
CASSQVRAKNIQYF	TGTGCCAGCAGCCAAGTCCGAGCCAAAAACATTCAGTACTTC	TRBV14	TRBJ2-4	few	-
CASSRGGRAYEQYF	TGTGCCAGCAGTCGCGGCGGTAGGGCCTACGAGCAGTACTTC	TRBV28	TRBJ2-7	-	-
CASSEVAIESIQYF	TGTGCCAGCAGTGAGGTAGCTATTGAAAGCATTCAGTACTTC	TRBV6-4	TRBJ2-4	many	-
CASSSLGTVQETQYF	TGTGCCAGCAGCTCCCTCGGGACCGTACAAGAGACCCAGTACTTC	TRBV7-9	TRBJ2-5	-	-
CSVEQGAYGYTF	TGCAGCGTTGAACAGGGAGCCTATGGCTACACCTTC	TRBV29-1	TRBJ1-2	once	-
CASLRVVNTEAFF	TGTGCCAGCCTCAGGGTTGTGAACACTGAAGCTTTCTTT	TRBV28	TRBJ1-1	many	-
CASSEGGGVGLEQYF	TGTGCCAGCAGTGAAGGTGGGGGAGTGGGGCTCGAGCAGTACTTC	TRBV6-1	TRBJ2-7	many	-
CASREEGSYGYTF	TGTGCCAGCAGGGAGGAGGGGTCCTATGGCTACACCTTC	TRBV13	TRBJ1-2	many	-
CSARDWTPRETQYF	TGCAGTGCTAGAGATTGGACCCCACGGGAGACCCAGTACTTC	TRBV20-1	TRBJ2-5	-	-